What follows describes a single TCR beta chain. This sample is drawn from a study of shared clonotypes between healthy human individuals. Only in-frame clones appear in the TCRdb table, and some are missing; sequencing was by immunoSEQ multiplex PCR. The repertoire has around 2.5 million clones, over 85% of them found once; the top ten carry 0.36%. The germline CDR1 and CDR2 sequences are SGHDT and YYEEEE. The CDR3 has 15 amino acids. Unmatched junction bases numbered 5, after V lost 1 base and J lost 9 bases. The chain combines TRBV5-6 with TRBJ1-6; 9 bases are shared with TRBD1. The TCR comes from a man in his late teens or twenties in good health. Some clones in this sample may be carry-over from other donors' samples. Sample: naive CD4+ T cells from PBMCs. Subset of the sample: CD45RA+ positively selected. DNA for the CDR3: TGTGCCAGCAGCTTGTGGGGGACAGGGTTTTCACCCCTCCACTTT. Protein: CASSLWGTGFSPLHF.